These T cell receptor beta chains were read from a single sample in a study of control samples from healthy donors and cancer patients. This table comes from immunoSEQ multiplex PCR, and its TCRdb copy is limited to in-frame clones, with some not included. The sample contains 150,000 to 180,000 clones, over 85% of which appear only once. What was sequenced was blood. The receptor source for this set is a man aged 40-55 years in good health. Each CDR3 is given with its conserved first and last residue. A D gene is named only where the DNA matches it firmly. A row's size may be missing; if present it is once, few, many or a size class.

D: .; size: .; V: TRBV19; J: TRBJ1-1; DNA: TGTGCCAGTAGTGTCGGGGGGACTGAAGCTTTCTTT; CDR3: CASSVGGTEAFF
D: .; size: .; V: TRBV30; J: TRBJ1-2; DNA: TGTGCCTGGAGCTCAGGGGTAGGCTATGGCTACACCTTC; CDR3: CAWSSGVGYGYTF
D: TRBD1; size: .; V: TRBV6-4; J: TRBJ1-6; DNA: TGTGCCAGCAGCAGACAGGGATATAATTCACCCCTCCACTTT; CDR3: CASSRQGYNSPLHF
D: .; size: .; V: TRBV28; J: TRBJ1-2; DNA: TGTGCCAGCATCGCAGGGGTCGACTATGGCTACACCTTC; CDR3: CASIAGVDYGYTF
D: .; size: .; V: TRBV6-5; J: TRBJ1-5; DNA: TGTGCCAGCAGTTACGGGGGAACAGGGCAACAGCCCCAGCATTTT; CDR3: CASSYGGTGQQPQHF
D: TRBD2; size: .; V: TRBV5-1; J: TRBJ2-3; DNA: TGCGCCAGCAGCCCCTTTGGGGGCGCGGGGGGGCGTAGCACAGATACGCAGTATTTT; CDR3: CASSPFGGAGGRSTDTQYF
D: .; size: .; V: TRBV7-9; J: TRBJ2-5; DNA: TGTGCCAGCAGCTTTCAGAATGAAGAGACCCAGTACTTC; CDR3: CASSFQNEETQYF
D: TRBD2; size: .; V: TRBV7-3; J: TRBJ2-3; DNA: TGTGCCAGCAGCTTGACTAGCGGGAACACAGATACGCAGTATTTT; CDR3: CASSLTSGNTDTQYF
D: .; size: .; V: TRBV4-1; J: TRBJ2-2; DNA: TGCGCCAGCAGCCAAACGTCCGGGAAGCTGTTTTTT; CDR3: CASSQTSGKLFF
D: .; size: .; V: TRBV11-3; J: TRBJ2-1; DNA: TGTGCCAGCAGCGGTCGGACCGACAATGAGCAGTTCTTC; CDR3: CASSGRTDNEQFF
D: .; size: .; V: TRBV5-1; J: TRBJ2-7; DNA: TGCGCCAGCAGCTTGGTGGGCAGCGCCTACGAGCAGTACTTC; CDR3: CASSLVGSAYEQYF
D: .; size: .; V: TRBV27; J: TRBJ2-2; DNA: TGTGCCAGCAGTTTATGGGGGGTCACGAACACCGGGGAGCTGTTTTTT; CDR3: CASSLWGVTNTGELFF
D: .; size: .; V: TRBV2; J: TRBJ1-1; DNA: TGTGCCAGCAGTAAATACAGGGAGGATACTGAAGCTTTCTTT; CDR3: CASSKYREDTEAFF
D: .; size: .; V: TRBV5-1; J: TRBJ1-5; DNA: TGCGCCAGCAGCGAACCGGGACAACCCCAGCATTTT; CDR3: CASSEPGQPQHF
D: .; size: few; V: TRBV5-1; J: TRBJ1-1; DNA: TGCGCCAGCAGCCCTCCTGGACAGCCGAACACTGAAGCTTTCTTT; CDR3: CASSPPGQPNTEAFF
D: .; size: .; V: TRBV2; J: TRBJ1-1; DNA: TGTGCCAGCAGACAAGGACGGGCCATGAACACTGAAGCTTTCTTT; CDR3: CASRQGRAMNTEAFF
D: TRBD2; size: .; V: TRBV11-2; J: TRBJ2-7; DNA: TGTGCCAGCACCTACGGGGGGGCAGGCCCCTACGAGCAGTACTTC; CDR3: CASTYGGAGPYEQYF
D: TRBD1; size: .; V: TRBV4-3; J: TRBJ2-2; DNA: TGCGCCAGCAGCCCGGACAGGGGGCCCACCGGGGAGCTGTTTTTT; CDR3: CASSPDRGPTGELFF
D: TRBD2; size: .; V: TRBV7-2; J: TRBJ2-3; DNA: TGTGCCAGCAGCCCGCGACTAGCGGGGACAGATACGCAGTATTTT; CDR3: CASSPRLAGTDTQYF
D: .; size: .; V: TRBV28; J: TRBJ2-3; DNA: TGTGCCAGCAGTACCACAGGTTACCCAGATACGCAGTATTTT; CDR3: CASSTTGYPDTQYF
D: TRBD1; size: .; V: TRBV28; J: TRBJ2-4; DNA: TGTGCCAGCACAGAACAGGGGGCAGCCAAAAACATTCAGTACTTC; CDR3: CASTEQGAAKNIQYF
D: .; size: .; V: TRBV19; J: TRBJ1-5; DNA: TGTGCCAGTAGTATAGGAGGGGGGGTCAATCAGCCCCAGCATTTT; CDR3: CASSIGGGVNQPQHF
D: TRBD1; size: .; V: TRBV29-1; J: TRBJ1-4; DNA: TGCAGCGTTACTCAGGGGGCAACTAATGAAAAACTGTTTTTT; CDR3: CSVTQGATNEKLFF
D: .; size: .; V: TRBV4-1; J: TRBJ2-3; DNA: TGCGCCAGCAGCCCCGGAGGAGGACAAAACACAGATACGCAGTATTTT; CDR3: CASSPGGGQNTDTQYF
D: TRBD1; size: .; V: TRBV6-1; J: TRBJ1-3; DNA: TGTGCCAGCAGTGATAAAGGACAGGGGAGGTTAGCTGGAAACACCATATATTTT; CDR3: CASSDKGQGRLAGNTIYF
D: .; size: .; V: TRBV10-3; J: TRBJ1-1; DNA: TGTGCCATCAGTGAGCGGGATCCGAACACTGAAGCTTTCTTT; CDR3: CAISERDPNTEAFF
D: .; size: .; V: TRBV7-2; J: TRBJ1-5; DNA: TGTGCCAGCAGCTTCGAGGGACGGACGCGCAATCAGCCCCAGCATTTT; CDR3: CASSFEGRTRNQPQHF
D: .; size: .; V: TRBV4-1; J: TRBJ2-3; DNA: TGCGCCAGCAGCCAAGATATCTGGGAATCTGGTACGCAGTATTTT; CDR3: CASSQDIWESGTQYF
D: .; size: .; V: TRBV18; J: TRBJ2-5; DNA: TGTGCCAGCTCCGACCCAGGCGGAGGAGAGACCCAGTACTTC; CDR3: CASSDPGGGETQYF
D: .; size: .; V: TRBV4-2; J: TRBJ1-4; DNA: TGTGCCAGCAGCCAAGAAGGGCTACGAGGGGTTAATGAAAAACTGTTTTTT; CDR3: CASSQEGLRGVNEKLFF
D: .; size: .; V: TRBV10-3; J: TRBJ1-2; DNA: TGTGCCATCAGTGAGCTCGCAGGGGAACTAGGTGGCTACACCTTC; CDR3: CAISELAGELGGYTF
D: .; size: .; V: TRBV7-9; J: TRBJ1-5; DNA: TGTGCCAGCAGCCCGGGAGGGGGACAGCCCCAGCATTTT; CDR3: CASSPGGGQPQHF
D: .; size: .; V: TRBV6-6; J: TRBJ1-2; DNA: TGTGCCAGCAGTTACTCGAGGCAGACTATTGGCTACACCTTC; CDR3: CASSYSRQTIGYTF
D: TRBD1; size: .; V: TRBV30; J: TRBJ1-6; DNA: TGTGCCTGGAGGGGACAGGGGGGCAATTCACCCCTCCACTTT; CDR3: CAWRGQGGNSPLHF
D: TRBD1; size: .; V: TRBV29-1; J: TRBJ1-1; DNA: TGCAGCGTTGAGACAGGGAGGGAGACTGAAGCTTTCTTT; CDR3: CSVETGRETEAFF
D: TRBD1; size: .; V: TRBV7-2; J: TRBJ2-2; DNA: TGTGCCAGCAGCGAACTGACAGGGTGGAGGAGGACCGGGGAGCTGTTTTTT; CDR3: CASSELTGWRRTGELFF
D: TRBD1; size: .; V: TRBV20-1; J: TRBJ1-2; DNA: TGCAGTGCTAGTGGGGGACAGACAGCTAACTATGGCTACACCTTC; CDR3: CSASGGQTANYGYTF
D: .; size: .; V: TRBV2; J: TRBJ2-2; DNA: TGTGCCAGCAGTGATACTGACGTCTCCCGGGAGCTGTTTTTT; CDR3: CASSDTDVSRELFF
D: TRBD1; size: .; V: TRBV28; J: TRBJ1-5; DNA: TGTGCCAGCAGTCCGATCGACAGGGGATGGCAGCCCCAGCATTTT; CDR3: CASSPIDRGWQPQHF
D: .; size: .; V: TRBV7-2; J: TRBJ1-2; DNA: TGTGCCAGCAGCTTAGCCCAGAACTATGGCTACACCTTC; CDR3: CASSLAQNYGYTF
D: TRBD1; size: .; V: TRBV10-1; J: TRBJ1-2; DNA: TGCGCCAGCAGTGCAGGGGGCAGCTATGGCTACACCTTC; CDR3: CASSAGGSYGYTF
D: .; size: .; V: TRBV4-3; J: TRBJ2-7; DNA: TGCGCCAGCAGCCAAGGAATGGGGACGGGGAACTACGAGCAGTACTTC; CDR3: CASSQGMGTGNYEQYF
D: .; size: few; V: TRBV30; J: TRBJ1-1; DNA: TGTGCCTGGACTCTGGGCAGGGGCCATGAAGCTTTCTTT; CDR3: CAWTLGRGHEAFF
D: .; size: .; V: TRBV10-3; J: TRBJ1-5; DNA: TGTGCCATCAGTGAGGGGCAGATTAGCAATCAGCCCCAGCATTTT; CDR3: CAISEGQISNQPQHF
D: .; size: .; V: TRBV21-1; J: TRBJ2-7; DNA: TGTGCCAGCACCGCCAGGGGAGGCTCCTACGAGCAGTACTTC; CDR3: CASTARGGSYEQYF
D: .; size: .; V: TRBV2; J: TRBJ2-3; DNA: TGTGCCAGCAGTGAATGGCGGGATGGCGGTACGCAGTATTTT; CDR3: CASSEWRDGGTQYF
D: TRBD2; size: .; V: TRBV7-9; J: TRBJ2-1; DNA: TGTGCCAGCAGCTTAGGGGCGGGGGCCTACAATGAGCAGTTCTTC; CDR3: CASSLGAGAYNEQFF
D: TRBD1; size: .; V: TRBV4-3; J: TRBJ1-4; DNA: TGCGCCAGCAGCTCAAATCCCGGGACAGTATGGGAAAAACTGTTTTTT; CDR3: CASSSNPGTVWEKLFF